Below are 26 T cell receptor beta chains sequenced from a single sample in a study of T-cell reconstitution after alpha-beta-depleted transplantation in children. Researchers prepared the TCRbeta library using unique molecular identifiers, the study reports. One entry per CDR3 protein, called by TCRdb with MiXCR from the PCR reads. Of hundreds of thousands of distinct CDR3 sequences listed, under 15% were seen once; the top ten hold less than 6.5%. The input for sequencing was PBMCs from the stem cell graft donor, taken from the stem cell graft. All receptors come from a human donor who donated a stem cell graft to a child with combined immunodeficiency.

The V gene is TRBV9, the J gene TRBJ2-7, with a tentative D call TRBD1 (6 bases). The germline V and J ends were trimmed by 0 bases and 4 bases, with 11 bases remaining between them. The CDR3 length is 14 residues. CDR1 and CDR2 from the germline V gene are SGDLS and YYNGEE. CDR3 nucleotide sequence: TGTGCCAGCAGCGTAGCATGGGGGCAGTACGAGCAGTACTTC. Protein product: CASSVAWGQYEQYF.

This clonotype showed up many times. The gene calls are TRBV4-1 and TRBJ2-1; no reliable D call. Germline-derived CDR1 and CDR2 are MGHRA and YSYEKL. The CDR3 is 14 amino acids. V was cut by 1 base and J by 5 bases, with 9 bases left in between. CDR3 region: CASSQVDANNEQFF. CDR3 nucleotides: TGCGCCAGCAGCCAAGTGGACGCTAACAATGAGCAGTTCTTC.

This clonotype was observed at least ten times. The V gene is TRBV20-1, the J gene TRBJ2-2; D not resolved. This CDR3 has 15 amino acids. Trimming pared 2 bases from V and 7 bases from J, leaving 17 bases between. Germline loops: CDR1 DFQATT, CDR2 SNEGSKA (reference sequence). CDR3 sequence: CSARRPGTVSGELFF. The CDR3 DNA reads TGCAGTGCTAGACGGCCCGGTACCGTCAGCGGGGAGCTGTTTTTT.

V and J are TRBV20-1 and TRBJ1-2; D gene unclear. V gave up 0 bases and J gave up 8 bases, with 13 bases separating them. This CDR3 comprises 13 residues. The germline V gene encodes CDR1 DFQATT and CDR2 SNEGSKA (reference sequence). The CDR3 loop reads CSARDYYLKGYTF. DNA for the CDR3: TGCAGTGCTAGAGATTATTACTTGAAGGGCTACACCTTC.

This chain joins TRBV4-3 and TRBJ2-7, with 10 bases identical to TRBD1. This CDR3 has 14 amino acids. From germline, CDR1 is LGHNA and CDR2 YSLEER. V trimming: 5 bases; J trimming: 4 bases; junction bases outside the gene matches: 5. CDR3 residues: CASSEGTGVYEQYF. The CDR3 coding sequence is TGCGCCAGCAGCGAAGGGACAGGGGTGTACGAGCAGTACTTC.

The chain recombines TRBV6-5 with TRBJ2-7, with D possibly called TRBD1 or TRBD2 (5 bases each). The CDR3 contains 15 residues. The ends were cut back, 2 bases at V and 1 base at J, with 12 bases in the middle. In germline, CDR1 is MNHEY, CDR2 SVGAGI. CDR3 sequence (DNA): TGTGCCAGCAGTTACACGGAGGACACATCCTACGAGCAGTACTTC. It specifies CASSYTEDTSYEQYF.

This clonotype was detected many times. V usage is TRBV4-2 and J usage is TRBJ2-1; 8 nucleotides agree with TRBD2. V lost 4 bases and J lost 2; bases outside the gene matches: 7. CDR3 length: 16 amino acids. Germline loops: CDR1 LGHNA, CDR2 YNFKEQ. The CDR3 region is CASSRGLADPYNEQFF. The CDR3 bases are TGTGCCAGCAGCCGCGGACTAGCAGACCCCTACAATGAGCAGTTCTTC.

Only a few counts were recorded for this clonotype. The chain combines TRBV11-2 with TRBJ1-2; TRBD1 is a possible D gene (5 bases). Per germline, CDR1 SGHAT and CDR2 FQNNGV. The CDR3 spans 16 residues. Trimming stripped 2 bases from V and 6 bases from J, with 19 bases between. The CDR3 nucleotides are TGTGCCAGCAGCTTACTAACCTCCGGGACTGGGGATGGCTACACCTTC. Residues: CASSLLTSGTGDGYTF.

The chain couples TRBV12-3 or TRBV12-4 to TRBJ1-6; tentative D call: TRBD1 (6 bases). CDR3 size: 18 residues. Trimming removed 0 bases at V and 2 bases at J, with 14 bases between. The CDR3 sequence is CASSLAFGRGTYNSPLHF. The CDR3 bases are TGTGCCAGCAGTTTAGCGTTTGGCAGGGGTACCTATAATTCACCCCTCCACTTT.

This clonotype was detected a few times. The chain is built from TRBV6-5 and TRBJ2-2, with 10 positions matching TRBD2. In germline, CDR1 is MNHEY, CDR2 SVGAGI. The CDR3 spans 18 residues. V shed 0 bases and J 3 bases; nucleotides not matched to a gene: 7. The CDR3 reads CASSYSSRLAGYTGELFF. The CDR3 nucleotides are TGTGCCAGCAGTTACTCTTCCCGACTAGCGGGCTACACCGGGGAGCTGTTTTTT.

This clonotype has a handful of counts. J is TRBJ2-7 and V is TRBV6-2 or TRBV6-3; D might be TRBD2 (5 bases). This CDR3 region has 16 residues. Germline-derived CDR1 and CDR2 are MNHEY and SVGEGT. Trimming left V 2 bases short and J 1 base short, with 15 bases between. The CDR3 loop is CASSYNEGSPSYEQYF. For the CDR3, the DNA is TGTGCCAGCAGTTACAACGAGGGCTCCCCATCCTACGAGCAGTACTTC.

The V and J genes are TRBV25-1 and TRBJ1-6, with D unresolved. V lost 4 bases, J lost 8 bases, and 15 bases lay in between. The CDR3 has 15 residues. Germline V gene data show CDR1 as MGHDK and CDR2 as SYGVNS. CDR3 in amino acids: CASSGGVQLDSPLHF. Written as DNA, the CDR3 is TGTGCCAGCAGTGGGGGTGTTCAGCTTGATTCACCCCTCCACTTT.

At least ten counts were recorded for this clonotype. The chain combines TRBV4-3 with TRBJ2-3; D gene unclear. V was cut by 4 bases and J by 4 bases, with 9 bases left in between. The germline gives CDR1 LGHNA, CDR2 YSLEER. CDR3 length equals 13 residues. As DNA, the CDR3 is TGCGCCAGCAGCCCCGAGGCCCCAGATACGCAGTATTTT. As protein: CASSPEAPDTQYF.

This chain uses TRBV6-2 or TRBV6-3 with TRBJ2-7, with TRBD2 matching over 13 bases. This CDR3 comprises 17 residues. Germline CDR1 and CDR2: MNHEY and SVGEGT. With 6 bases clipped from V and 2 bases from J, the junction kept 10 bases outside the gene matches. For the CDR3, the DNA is TGTGCCAGCAGATCCGGGACTAGCGGGACGCGGGCCTACGAGCAGTACTTC. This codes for CASRSGTSGTRAYEQYF.

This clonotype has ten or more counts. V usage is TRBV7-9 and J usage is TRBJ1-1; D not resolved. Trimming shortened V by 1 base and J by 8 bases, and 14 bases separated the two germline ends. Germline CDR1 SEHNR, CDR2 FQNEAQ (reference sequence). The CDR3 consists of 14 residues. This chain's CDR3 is CASSLVIAKTEAFF. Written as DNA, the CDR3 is TGTGCCAGCAGCTTAGTGATCGCAAAGACCGAAGCTTTCTTT.

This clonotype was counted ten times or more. CDR3 nucleotides: TGCAGCACAGGCGGGACTAGACCCGATACGCAGTATTTT. Its protein is CSTGGTRPDTQYF. The J gene is TRBJ2-3, the V gene TRBV29-1, with 8 bases identical to TRBD2. The CDR3 is made up of 13 amino acids. Germline V gives CDR1 SQVTM, CDR2 ANQGSEA. Trimming cost V 8 bases and J 6 bases; bases outside gene matches: 10.

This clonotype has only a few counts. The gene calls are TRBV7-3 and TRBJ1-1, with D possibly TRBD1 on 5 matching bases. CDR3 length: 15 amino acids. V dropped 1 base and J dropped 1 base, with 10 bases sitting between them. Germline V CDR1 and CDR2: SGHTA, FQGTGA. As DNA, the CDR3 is TGTGCCAGCAGCTTAAACGCGAGGGGGAACACTGAAGCTTTCTTT. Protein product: CASSLNARGNTEAFF.

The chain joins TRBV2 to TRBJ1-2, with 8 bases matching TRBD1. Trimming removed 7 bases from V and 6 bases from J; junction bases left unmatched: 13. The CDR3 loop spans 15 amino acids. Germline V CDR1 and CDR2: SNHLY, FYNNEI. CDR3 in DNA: TGTGCCAGCACTCCTTCAGGGGGCCCGGAAGATGGCTACACCTTC. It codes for CASTPSGGPEDGYTF.

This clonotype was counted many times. CDR3 sequence: CASSLVGTGLLNTEAFF. The CDR3 bases are TGTGCCAGCAGCTTAGTAGGGACAGGGCTCTTGAACACTGAAGCTTTCTTT. The V and J genes are TRBV7-2 and TRBJ1-1, with 9 bases that match TRBD1. Germline V gene sequence: CDR1 SGHTA, CDR2 FQGNSA. V lost 1 base to trimming and J lost 0 bases; unmatched junction nucleotides: 6. This CDR3 has 17 residues.

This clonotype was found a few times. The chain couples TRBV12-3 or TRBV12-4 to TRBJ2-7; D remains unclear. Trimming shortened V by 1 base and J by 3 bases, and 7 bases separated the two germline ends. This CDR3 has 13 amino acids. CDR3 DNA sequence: TGTGCCAGCAGTTTAGGAACCTACTACGAGCAGTACTTC. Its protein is CASSLGTYYEQYF.

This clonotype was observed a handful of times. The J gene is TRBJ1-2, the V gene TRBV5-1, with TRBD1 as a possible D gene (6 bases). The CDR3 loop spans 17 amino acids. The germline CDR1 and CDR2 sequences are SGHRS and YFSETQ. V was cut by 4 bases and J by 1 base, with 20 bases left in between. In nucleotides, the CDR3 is TGCGCCAGCAGCAGATCCCCCACAGCGGACAGTAACTATGGCTACACCTTC. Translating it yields CASSRSPTADSNYGYTF.

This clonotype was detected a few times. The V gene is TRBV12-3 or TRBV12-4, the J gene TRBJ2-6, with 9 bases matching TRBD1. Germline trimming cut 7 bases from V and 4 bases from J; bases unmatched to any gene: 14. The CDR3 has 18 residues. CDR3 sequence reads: CASTLGTGSSLGANVLTF. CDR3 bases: TGTGCCAGCACCTTGGGGACAGGGAGTTCTTTGGGGGCCAACGTCCTGACTTTC.

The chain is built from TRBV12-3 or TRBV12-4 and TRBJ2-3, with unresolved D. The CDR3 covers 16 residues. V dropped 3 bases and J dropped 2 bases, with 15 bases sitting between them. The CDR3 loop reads CASSFILLAATDTQYF. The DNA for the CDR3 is TGTGCCAGCAGTTTTATACTCTTGGCGGCCACAGATACGCAGTATTTT.

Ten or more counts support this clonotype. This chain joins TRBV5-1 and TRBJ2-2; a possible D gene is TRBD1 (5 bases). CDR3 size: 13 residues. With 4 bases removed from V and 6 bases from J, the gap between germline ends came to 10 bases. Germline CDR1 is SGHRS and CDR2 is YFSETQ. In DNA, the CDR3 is TGCGCCAGCAGCCAGGGAACGGCCGGGGAGCTGTTTTTT. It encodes CASSQGTAGELFF.

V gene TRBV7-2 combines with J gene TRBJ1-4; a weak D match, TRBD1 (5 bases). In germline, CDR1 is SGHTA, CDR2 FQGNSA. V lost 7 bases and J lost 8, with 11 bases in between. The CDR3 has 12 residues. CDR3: CASTLNREKLFF. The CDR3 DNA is TGTGCCAGCACCCTGAACAGGGAAAAACTGTTTTTT.

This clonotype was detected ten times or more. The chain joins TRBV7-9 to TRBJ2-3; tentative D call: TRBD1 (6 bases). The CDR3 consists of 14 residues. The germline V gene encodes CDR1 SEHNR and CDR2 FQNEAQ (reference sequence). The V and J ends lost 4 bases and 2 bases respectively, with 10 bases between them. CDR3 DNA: TGTGCCAGCAGCTCCAGGGACAACACAGATACGCAGTATTTT. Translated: CASSSRDNTDTQYF. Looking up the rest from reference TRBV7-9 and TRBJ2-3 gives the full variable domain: DTGVSQNPRHKITKRGQNVTFRCDPISEHNRLYWYRQTLGQGPEFLTYFQNEAQLEKSRLLSDRFSAERPKGSFSTLEIQRTEQGDSAMYLCASSSRDNTDTQYFGPGTRLTVL.